One and the same sample provided the 7 T cell receptor beta chains below, sequenced in a study of T cells in women clearing cervical HPV infection. Clones were read by immunoSEQ multiplex PCR, and TCRdb kept only the in-frame ones, dropping some. The table counts around 28,000 clones; under 20% lies in the top ten. What was sequenced was blood buffy coat. Receptor source: a woman between 18 and 75 years old with a cervical HPV16 infection that either progressed to CIN3+ or cleared (not recorded which).

In the case of this clone: Sequencing ends 3 residues short of the CDR3 end; the germline J gene provides the rest. V gene TRBV6-2 or TRBV6-3 combines with J gene TRBJ2-3, with 8 bases fitting TRBD2. The CDR3 totals 16 residues. Looked up from germline, CDR1 is MNHEY and CDR2 is SVGEGT. The J segment lost 3 bases and the V segment lost 6 bases, leaving 11 bases of the junction unmatched. The sequenced part of the CDR3 DNA is TGTGCCAGCAGGACCCCCGGAGCGGGAGTTACAGATACG. Protein sequence: CASRTPGAGVTDT. In full, the CDR3 reads CASRTPGAGVTDTQYF.

A remark on this clone: The read falls 3 residues short of the CDR3 end, and the missing part is taken from the germline J gene. V gene TRBV4-2 combines with J gene TRBJ1-5; possibly TRBD1 for D (5 bases). V gave up 6 bases and J gave up 3 bases, with 18 bases separating them. The CDR3 sequence is 16 residues long. Germline CDR1 is LGHNA and CDR2 is YNFKEQ. The DNA read from the CDR3 is TGTGCCAGCAGTCAATACTATCGACAGCCCAATCAGCCC. This sequence encodes CASSQYYRQPNQP. The CDR3 in its entirety is CASSQYYRQPNQPQHF.

Worth noting for this clone: The read terminates 3 residues before the CDR3 end, so the remaining end is supplied by the germline J gene. The chain couples TRBV13 to TRBJ2-7; 9 nucleotides line up with TRBD1. V trimming: 4 bases; J trimming: 2 bases; junction bases outside the gene matches: 3. The CDR3 contains 14 residues. Germline V lookup: CDR1 PRHDT, CDR2 FYEKMQ (reference sequence). The covered CDR3 bases are TGTGCCAGCAGCTCAGGGACAGGGACCTACGAG. Translation: CASSSGTGTYE. The full CDR3 reads CASSSGTGTYEQYF.

The CDR3 reads CASKPSGDHTEAFF. Partial CDR3 DNA: TGTGCCAGTAAACCTTCAGGGGACCACACTGAA. The chain joins TRBV2 to TRBJ1-1, with D perhaps TRBD1 (6 bases). Sequencing ends 3 residues short of the CDR3 end; the germline J gene provides the rest. Germline lookup yields CDR1 SNHLY and CDR2 FYNNEI. The CDR3 runs 14 residues. Trimming left V 9 bases short and J 3 bases short, with 17 bases between. Complete variable domain (other parts from reference TRBV2 and TRBJ1-1): EPEVTQTPSHQVTQMGQEVILRCVPISNHLYFYWYRQILGQKVEFLVSFYNNEISEKSEIFDDQFSVERPDGSNFTLKIRSTKLEDSAMYFCASKPSGDHTEAFFGQGTRLTVV.

Notes on this clone: The CDR3 end falls 3 residues outside the read, so it is completed with the germline J gene. The chain links TRBV19 to TRBJ1-6; 9 bases are shared with TRBD1. J lost 8 bases, V lost 8 bases, and 7 bases had no gene match. The CDR3 runs 14 residues. Germline V gene data show CDR1 as LNHDA and CDR2 as SQIVND (reference sequence). CDR3 DNA (partial): TGTGCCAGTTTCCCGGGACAGGGATATTCACCC. This codes for CASFPGQGYSP. The CDR3 as a whole reads CASFPGQGYSPLHF.

Concerning this clone: The CDR3 end falls 3 residues outside the read, so it is completed with the germline J gene. This sequence joins TRBV6-4 and TRBJ2-2; D may be TRBD1 (5 bases). CDR3 length: 12 amino acids. Germline V gene lookup returns CDR1 MRHNA and CDR2 SNTAGT. The sequenced CDR3 bases are TGTGCCAGCAGTGACTCCGACAGAAAG. Translation gives CASSDSDRK. The CDR3 in its entirety is CASSDSDRKLFF.

Comment on this clone: The observed sequence ends 3 residues before the CDR3 terminus, with the missing tail filled in from the germline J gene. The same CDR3 arises from other DNA sequences in this sample as well. The chain is built from TRBV18 and TRBJ2-3; 8 nucleotides match TRBD2. This CDR3 has 16 residues. Germline CDR1 KGHSH, CDR2 LQKENI. V lost 3 bases and J lost 0; bases outside the gene matches: 5. The CDR3 DNA, read in part, is TGTGCCAGCTCACCCCGGCTAGCGGGCAGCACAGATACG. Amino acids: CASSPRLAGSTDT. The full CDR3 sequence reads CASSPRLAGSTDTQYF.